One sample yielded the 14 T cell receptor beta chains listed below, sequenced in a study of T cell changes during pregnancy in multiple sclerosis. Sequenced by immunoSEQ multiplex PCR; TCRdb stores in-frame clones only, minus some. This table has 65,000 to 75,000 clones, just under 95% appearing once. The input for sequencing was peripheral blood, taken after pregnancy. The receptors were gathered from a female donor in good health, enrolled as a control in a pregnancy study.

The chain links TRBV13 to TRBJ1-5; D gene ambiguous. CDR1 is PRHDT and CDR2 is FYEKMQ in the germline V gene (reference sequence). This CDR3 has 13 amino acids. V shed 0 bases and J shed 6 bases, with 6 bases lying between them. The DNA of the CDR3 is TGTGCCAGCAGCTTAGGGGGGAGTCAGCCCCAGCATTTT. Translated, it gives CASSLGGSQPQHF.

The J gene is TRBJ2-1, the V gene TRBV7-6; 8 nucleotides match TRBD1. The CDR3 contains 14 residues. Trimming removed 5 bases from V and 5 bases from J; junction bases left unmatched: 5. Looked up from germline, CDR1 is SGHVS and CDR2 is FNYEAQ. The CDR3: CASSAQTGDNEQFF. The CDR3 nucleotides read TGTGCCAGCAGCGCCCAGACAGGGGACAATGAGCAGTTCTTC. Based on the CDR3 plus reference TRBV7-6 and TRBJ2-1, the full variable domain is GAGVSQSPRYKVTKRGQDVALRCDPISGHVSLYWYRQALGQGPEFLTYFNYEAQQDKSGLPNDRFSAERPEGSISTLTIQRTEQRDSAMYRCASSAQTGDNEQFFGPGTRLTVL.

This CDR3 reads CSVPHRGKNEQFF. CDR3 DNA: TGCAGCGTTCCCCACAGGGGTAAGAATGAGCAGTTCTTC. V usage is TRBV29-1 and J usage is TRBJ2-1, with TRBD1 identical over 7 bases. Germline V gene data show CDR1 as SQVTM and CDR2 as ANQGSEA. This CDR3 comprises 13 residues. V lost 5 bases and J lost 7; bases outside the gene matches: 8.

The chain links TRBV7-2 to TRBJ2-7, with D maybe TRBD2 (5 bases). The CDR3 covers 14 residues. V was trimmed by 6 bases and J by 5 bases, leaving 17 bases between them. CDR1 is SGHTA, CDR2 FQGNSA, per germline. CDR3 in amino acids: CASSLRASPHEQYF. In nucleotides, the CDR3 is TGTGCCAGCAGTCTGCGGGCTAGTCCCCACGAGCAGTACTTC.

The genes are TRBV28 and TRBJ2-1, with 14 nucleotides matching TRBD2. After removal of 5 bases from V and 3 bases from J, the junction contained 21 bases not matched to a gene. The length of the CDR3 is 22 residues. Germline CDR1 MDHEN, CDR2 SYDVKM. As DNA, the CDR3 is TGTGCCAGCAGTCCATTATCCCTGGATCCGGGACTAGCGGGAGTTTTCTACAATGAGCAGTTCTTC. It yields the protein CASSPLSLDPGLAGVFYNEQFF.

This rearrangement joins TRBV21-1 to TRBJ2-3; the DNA was not used to check the table's D call, TRBD2. TRBV21-1 is a documented pseudogene. This CDR3 spans 17 amino acids. CDR3 in DNA: TGTGCCAGCAGCAAAACGGGAGGGGGGGTACGCACAGATACGCAGTATTTT. Translated, it gives CASSKTGGGVRTDTQYF.

The chain uses TRBV11-3 and TRBJ1-2; no reliable D call. This CDR3 region has 12 residues. Germline V gene lookup returns CDR1 SGHNT and CDR2 YENEEA. Trimming took off 5 bases at V and 6 bases at J, with 10 bases between the two ends. The CDR3 DNA follows: TGTGCCAGCAGCCACGGGAGGGATGGCTACACCTTC. The encoded protein is CASSHGRDGYTF. Supplemented by reference TRBV11-3 and TRBJ1-2, the full variable domain reads EAGVVQSPRYKIIEKKQPVAFWCNPISGHNTLYWYLQNLGQGPELLIRYENEEAVDDSQLPKDRFSAERLKGVDSTLKIQPAELGDSAVYLCASSHGRDGYTFGSGTRLTVV.

The gene calls are TRBV28 and TRBJ1-5; D is perhaps TRBD1 (6 bases). CDR3 length: 18 amino acids. CDR1 is MDHEN, CDR2 SYDVKM, per germline. Trimming stripped 3 bases from V and 5 bases from J, with 23 bases between. The DNA of the CDR3 is TGTGCCAGCAGTTTCTTGACGGGAATCCCCCACAGGGATCAGCCCCAGCATTTT. Its protein is CASSFLTGIPHRDQPQHF.

This sequence joins TRBV7-9 and TRBJ2-6; tentative D call: TRBD1 (6 bases). This CDR3 contains 16 residues. The V gene's germline CDR1 is SEHNR and CDR2 FQNEAQ (reference sequence). Trimming cost V 6 bases and J 1 base, with 13 bases left between them. In DNA, the CDR3 is TGTGCCAGCAGAGGAACAGGGCCATCTGGGGCCAACGTCCTGACTTTC. Amino acid sequence: CASRGTGPSGANVLTF.

This chain uses TRBV7-3 with TRBJ2-3, with D perhaps TRBD1 (8 bases). Trimming removed 5 bases from V and 14 bases from J, with 20 bases in between. This CDR3 is built from 13 residues. From germline, CDR1 is SGHTA and CDR2 FQGTGA. CDR3: CASSTNRGGIGYF. The CDR3 region has the DNA TGTGCCAGCAGCACGAACAGGGGGGGTATCGGGTATTTT.

The rearrangement links TRBV5-1 to TRBJ2-7, with no clear D. The V end lost 1 base, the J end lost 4 bases, and 6 bases lay between the germline ends. The CDR3 has 12 residues. The germline gives CDR1 SGHRS, CDR2 YFSETQ. In nucleotides, the CDR3 is TGCGCCAGCAGCTTGACAGCATACGAGCAGTACTTC. It encodes CASSLTAYEQYF. The variable domain in full, completed from reference TRBV5-1 and TRBJ2-7, reads KAGVTQTPRYLIKTRGQQVTLSCSPISGHRSVSWYQQTPGQGLQFLFEYFSETQRNKGNFPGRFSGRQFSNSRSEMNVSTLELGDSALYLCASSLTAYEQYFGPGTRLTVT.

This clone is a singleton in its sample. The chain joins TRBV4-1 to TRBJ1-5; 8 nucleotides align to TRBD1. Per the germline V gene, CDR1 is MGHRA and CDR2 is YSYEKL. J lost 4 bases, V lost 2 bases, and 4 bases had no gene match. CDR3 length: 15 amino acids. Here the CDR3 DNA reads TGCGCCAGCAGCCAACGGGACAGGACGAATCAGCCCCAGCATTTT. It translates to CASSQRDRTNQPQHF.

This clone appeared once. The chain joins TRBV6-5 to TRBJ1-4; 8 positions match TRBD1. The length of the CDR3 is 14 residues. Germline V gene lookup returns CDR1 MNHEY and CDR2 SVGAGI. The J segment lost 7 bases and the V segment lost 6 bases, leaving 7 bases of the junction unmatched. For the CDR3, the DNA is TGTGCCAGCAGCCGGGACAGGTGGGGTGAAAAACTGTTTTTT. Amino acid sequence: CASSRDRWGEKLFF.

This rearrangement joins TRBV6-5 to TRBJ2-1, with 8 nucleotides matching TRBD2. The CDR3 contains 15 residues. V was pared by 2 bases and J by 0 bases, with 0 bases of the junction left unmatched. Germline CDR1 is MNHEY and CDR2 is SVGAGI. The DNA of the CDR3 is TGTGCCAGCAGTTACGCGGGAGGCTCCTACAATGAGCAGTTCTTC. Its translation is CASSYAGGSYNEQFF.